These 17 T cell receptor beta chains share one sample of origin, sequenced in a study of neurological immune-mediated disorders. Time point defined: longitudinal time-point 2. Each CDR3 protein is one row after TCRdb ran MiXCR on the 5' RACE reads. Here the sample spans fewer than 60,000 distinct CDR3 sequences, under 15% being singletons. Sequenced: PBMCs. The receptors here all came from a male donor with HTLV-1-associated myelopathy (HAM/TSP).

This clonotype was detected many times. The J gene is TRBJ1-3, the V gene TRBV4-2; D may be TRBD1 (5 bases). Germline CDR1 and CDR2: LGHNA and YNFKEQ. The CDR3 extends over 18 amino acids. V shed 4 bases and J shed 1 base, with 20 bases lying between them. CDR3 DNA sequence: TGTGCCAGCAGCCTGAAGGGGCTAGGCCTTGGGTCTGGAAACACCATATATTTT. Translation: CASSLKGLGLGSGNTIYF.

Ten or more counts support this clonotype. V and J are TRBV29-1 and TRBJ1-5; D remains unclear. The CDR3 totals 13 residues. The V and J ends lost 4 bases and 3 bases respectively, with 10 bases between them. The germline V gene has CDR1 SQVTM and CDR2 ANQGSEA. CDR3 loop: CSVAHGTNQPQHF. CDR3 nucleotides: TGCAGCGTTGCACACGGAACCAATCAGCCCCAGCATTTT.

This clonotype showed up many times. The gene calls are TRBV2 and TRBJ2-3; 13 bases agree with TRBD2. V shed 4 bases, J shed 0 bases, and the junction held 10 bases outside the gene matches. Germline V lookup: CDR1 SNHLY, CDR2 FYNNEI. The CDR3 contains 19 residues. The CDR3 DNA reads TGTGCCAGCAGTGGGGTTTTACCGGGACTAGCGGGGAGCACAGATACGCAGTATTTT. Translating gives CASSGVLPGLAGSTDTQYF.

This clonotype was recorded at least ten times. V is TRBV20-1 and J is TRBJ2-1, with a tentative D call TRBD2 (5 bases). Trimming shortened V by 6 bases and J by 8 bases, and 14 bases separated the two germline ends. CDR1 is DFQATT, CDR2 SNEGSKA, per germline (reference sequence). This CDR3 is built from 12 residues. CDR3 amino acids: CSAPRGSHEQFF. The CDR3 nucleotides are TGCAGTGCCCCACGGGGTTCACATGAGCAGTTCTTC.

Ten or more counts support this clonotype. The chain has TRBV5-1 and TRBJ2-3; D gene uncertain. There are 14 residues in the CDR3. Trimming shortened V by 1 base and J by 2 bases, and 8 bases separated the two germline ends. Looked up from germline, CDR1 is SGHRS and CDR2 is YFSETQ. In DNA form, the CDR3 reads TGCGCCAGCAGCTTGACCGCAGCCACAGATACGCAGTATTTT. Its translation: CASSLTAATDTQYF.

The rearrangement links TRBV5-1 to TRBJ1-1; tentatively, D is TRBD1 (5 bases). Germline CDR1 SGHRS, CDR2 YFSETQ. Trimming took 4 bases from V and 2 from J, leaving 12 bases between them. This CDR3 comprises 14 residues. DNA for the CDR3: TGCGCCAGCAGCGGGAGGACAAAAAACACTGAAGCTTTCTTT. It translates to CASSGRTKNTEAFF.

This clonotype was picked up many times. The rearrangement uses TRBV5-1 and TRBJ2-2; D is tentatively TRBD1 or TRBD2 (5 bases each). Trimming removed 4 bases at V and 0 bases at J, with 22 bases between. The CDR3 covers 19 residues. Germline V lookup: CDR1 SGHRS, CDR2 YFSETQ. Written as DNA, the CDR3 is TGCGCCAGCAGCCTTCTCCTGGGACGGATCATATCGAACACCGGGGAGCTGTTTTTT. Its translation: CASSLLLGRIISNTGELFF.

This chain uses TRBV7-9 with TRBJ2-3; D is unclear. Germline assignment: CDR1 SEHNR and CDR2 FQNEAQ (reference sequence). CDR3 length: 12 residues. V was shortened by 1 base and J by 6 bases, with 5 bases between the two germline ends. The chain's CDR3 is CASSLDKDTQYF. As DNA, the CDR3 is TGTGCCAGCAGCTTAGATAAGGATACGCAGTATTTT.

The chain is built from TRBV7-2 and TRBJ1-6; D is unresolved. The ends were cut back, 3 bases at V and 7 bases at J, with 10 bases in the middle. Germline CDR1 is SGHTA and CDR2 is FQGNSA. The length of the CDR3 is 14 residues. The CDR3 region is CASSLRVENSPLHF. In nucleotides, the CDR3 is TGTGCCAGCAGCTTGAGGGTTGAGAATTCACCCCTCCACTTT.

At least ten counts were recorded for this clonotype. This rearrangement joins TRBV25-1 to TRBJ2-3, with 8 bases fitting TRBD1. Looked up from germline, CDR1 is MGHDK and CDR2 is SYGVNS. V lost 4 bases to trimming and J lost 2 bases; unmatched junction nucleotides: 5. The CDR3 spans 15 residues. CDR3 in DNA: TGTGCCAGCAGTGTGGGACAGGCAAACACAGATACGCAGTATTTT. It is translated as CASSVGQANTDTQYF.

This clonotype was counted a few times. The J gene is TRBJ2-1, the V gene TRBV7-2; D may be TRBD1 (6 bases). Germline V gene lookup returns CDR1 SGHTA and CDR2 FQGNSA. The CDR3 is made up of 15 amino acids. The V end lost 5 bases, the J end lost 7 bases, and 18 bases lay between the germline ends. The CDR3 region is CASSTHGTRNNEQFF. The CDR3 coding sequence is TGTGCCAGCAGCACACACGGGACAAGAAATAATGAGCAGTTCTTC.

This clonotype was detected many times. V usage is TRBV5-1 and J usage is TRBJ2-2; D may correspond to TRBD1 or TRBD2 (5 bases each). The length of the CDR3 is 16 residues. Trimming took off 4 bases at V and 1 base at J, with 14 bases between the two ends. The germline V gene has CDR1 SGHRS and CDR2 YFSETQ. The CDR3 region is CASSPPGRENTGELFF. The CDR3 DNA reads TGCGCCAGCAGCCCGCCGGGACGAGAGAACACCGGGGAGCTGTTTTTT.

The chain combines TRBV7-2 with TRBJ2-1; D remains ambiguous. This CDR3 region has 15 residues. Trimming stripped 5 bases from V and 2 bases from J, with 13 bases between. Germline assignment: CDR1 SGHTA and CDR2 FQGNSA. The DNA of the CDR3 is TGTGCCAGCAGCCTTGGTGGATTCACCTACAATGAGCAGTTCTTC. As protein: CASSLGGFTYNEQFF.

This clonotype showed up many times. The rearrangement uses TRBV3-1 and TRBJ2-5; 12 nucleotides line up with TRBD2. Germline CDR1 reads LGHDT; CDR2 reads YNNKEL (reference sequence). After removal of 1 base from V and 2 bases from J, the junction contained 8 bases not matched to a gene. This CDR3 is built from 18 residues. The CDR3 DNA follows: TGTGCCAGCAGCCAAGTGGCTAGCGGGGGGGCAGATCAAGAGACCCAGTACTTC. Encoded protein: CASSQVASGGADQETQYF.

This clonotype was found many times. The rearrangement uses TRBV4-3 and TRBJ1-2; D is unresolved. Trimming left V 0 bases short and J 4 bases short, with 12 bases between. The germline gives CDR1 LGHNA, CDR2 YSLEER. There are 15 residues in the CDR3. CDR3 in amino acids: CASSQDGHSSYGYTF. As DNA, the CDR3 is TGCGCCAGCAGCCAAGATGGCCACAGCTCCTATGGCTACACCTTC.

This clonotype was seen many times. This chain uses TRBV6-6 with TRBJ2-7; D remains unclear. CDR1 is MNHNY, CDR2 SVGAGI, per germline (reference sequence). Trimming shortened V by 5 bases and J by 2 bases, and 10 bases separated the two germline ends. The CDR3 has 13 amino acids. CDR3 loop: CASSQDRTYEQYF. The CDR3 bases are TGTGCCAGCAGTCAAGACCGTACCTACGAGCAGTACTTC.

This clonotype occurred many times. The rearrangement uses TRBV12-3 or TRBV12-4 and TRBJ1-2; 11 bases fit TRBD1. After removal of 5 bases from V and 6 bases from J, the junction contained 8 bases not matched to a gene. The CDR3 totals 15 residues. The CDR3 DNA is TGTGCCAGCAGTCGATGGGACAGGGGGAATAATGGCTACACCTTC. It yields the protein CASSRWDRGNNGYTF.